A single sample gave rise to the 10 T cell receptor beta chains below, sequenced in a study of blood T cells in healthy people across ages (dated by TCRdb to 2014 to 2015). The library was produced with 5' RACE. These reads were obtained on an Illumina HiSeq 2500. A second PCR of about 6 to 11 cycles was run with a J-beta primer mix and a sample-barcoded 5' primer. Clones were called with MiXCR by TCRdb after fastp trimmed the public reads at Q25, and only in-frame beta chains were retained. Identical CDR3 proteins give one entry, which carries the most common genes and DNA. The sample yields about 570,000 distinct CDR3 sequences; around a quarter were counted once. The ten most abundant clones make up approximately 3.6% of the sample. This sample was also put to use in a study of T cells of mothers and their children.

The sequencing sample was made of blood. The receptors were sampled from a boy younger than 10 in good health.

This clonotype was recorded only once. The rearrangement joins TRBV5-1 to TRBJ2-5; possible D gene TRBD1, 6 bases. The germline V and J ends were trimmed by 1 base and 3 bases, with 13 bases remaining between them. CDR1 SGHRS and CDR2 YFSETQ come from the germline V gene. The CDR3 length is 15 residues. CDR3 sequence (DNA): TGCGCCAGCAGCTTGAAGGGACACAGGGAAGAGACCCAGTACTTC. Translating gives CASSLKGHREETQYF.

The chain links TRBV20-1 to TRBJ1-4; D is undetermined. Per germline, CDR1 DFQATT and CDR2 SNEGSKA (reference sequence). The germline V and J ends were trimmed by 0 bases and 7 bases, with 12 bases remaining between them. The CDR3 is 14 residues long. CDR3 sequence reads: CSARDPGVREKLFF. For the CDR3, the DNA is TGCAGTGCTAGAGATCCCGGGGTGCGTGAAAAACTGTTTTTT.

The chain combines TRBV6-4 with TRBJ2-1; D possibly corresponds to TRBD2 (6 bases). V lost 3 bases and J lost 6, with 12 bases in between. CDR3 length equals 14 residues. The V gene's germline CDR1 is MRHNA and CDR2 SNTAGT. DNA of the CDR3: TGTGCCAGCAGTGAGACGGGAGAGGGCAATGAGCAGTTCTTC. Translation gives CASSETGEGNEQFF.

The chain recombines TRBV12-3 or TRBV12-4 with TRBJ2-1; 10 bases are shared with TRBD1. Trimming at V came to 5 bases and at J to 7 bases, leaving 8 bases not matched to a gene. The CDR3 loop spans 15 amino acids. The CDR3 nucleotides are TGTGCCAGCAGTCGACAGGGGGCGGTGATTAATGAGCAGTTCTTC. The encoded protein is CASSRQGAVINEQFF.

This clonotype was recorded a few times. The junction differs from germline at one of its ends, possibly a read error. In DNA form, the CDR3 reads TGTGCCAGCAGTTTATTGGGTTTTCCGAATTTT. It is translated as CASSLLGFPNF. This rearrangement joins TRBV12-3 or TRBV12-4 to TRBJ2-3; D not certain. This CDR3 has 11 amino acids.

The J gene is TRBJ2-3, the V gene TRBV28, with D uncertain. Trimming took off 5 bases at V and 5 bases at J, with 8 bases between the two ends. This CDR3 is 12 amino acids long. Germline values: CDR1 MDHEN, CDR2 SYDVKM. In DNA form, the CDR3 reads TGTGCCAGCAGTCACCTTGGAGATACGCAGTATTTT. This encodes CASSHLGDTQYF.

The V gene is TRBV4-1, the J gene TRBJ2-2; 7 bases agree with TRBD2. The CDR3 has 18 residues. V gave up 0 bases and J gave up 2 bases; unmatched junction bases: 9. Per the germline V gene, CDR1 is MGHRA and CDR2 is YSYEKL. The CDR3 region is CASSQEGGRYTNTGELFF. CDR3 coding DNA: TGCGCCAGCAGCCAAGAGGGGGGGAGATACACCAACACCGGGGAGCTGTTTTTT.

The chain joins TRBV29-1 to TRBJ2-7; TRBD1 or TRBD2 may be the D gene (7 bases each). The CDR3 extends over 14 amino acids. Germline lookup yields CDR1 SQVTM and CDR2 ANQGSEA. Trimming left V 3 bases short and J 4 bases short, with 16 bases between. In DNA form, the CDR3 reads TGCAGCGTTGATGCCGCAGGGGGAGGGTACGAGCAGTACTTC. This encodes CSVDAAGGGYEQYF.

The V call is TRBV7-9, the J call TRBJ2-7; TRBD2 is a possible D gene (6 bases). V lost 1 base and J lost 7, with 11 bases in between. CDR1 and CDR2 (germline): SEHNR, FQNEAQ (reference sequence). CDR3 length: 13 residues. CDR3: CASSLGGAGEQYF. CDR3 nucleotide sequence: TGTGCCAGCAGCTTAGGCGGGGCCGGGGAGCAGTACTTC.

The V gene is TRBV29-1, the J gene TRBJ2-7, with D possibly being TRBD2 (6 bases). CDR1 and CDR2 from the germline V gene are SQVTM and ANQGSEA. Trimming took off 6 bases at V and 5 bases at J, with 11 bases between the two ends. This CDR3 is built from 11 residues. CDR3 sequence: CSVRGTNEQYF. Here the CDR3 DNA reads TGCAGCGTCCGCGGGACGAACGAGCAGTACTTC.